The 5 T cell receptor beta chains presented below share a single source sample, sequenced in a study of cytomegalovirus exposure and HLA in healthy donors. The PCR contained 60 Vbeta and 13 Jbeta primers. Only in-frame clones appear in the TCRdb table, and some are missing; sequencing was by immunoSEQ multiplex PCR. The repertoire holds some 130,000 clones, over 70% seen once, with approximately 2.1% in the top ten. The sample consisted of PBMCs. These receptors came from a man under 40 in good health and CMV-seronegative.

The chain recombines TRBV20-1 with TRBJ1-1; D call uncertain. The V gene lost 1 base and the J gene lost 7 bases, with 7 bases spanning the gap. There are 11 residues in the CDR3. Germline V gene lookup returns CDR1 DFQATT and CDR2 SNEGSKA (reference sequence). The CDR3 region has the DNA TGCAGTGCTAGAGGTCCGGGTGAAGCTTTCTTT. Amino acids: CSARGPGEAFF.

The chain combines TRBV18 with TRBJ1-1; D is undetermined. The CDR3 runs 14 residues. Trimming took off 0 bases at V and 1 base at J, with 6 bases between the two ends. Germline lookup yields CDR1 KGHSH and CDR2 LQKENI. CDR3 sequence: CASSPPPGNTEAFF. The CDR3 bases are TGTGCCAGCTCACCACCCCCGGGGAACACTGAAGCTTTCTTT.

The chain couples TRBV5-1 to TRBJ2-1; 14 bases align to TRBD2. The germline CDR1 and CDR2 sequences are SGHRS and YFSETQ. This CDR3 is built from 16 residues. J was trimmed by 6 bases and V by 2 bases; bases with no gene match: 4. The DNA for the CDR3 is TGCGCCAGCAGCTTAGGGGGACTAGCGGGAGTCAATGAGCAGTTCTTC. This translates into CASSLGGLAGVNEQFF. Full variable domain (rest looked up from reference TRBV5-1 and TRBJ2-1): KAGVTQTPRYLIKTRGQQVTLSCSPISGHRSVSWYQQTPGQGLQFLFEYFSETQRNKGNFPGRFSGRQFSNSRSEMNVSTLELGDSALYLCASSLGGLAGVNEQFFGPGTRLTVL.

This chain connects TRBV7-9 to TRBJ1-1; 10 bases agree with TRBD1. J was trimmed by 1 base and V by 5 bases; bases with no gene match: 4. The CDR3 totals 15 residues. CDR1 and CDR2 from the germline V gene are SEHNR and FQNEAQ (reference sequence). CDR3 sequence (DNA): TGTGCCAGCAGCCCCTGGACAGGGGGGAACACTGAAGCTTTCTTT. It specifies CASSPWTGGNTEAFF.

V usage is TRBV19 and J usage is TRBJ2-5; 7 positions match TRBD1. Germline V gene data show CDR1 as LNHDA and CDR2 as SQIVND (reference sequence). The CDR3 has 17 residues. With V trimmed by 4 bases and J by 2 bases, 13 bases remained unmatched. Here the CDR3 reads CASSTALHRGRQETQYF. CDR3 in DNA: TGTGCCAGTAGTACAGCACTCCACAGGGGACGTCAAGAGACCCAGTACTTC.